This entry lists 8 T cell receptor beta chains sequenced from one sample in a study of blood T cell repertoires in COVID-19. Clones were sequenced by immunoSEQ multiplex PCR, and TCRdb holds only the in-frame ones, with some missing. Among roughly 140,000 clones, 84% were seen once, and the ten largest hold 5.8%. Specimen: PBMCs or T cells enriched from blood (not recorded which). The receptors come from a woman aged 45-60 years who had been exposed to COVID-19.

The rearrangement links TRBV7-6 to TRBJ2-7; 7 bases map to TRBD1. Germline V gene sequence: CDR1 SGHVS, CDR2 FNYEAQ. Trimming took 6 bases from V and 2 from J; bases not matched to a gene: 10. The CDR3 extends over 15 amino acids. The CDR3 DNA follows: TGTGCCAGCAGACCTGGACAGGACAATCCCTACGAGCAGTACTTC. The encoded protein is CASRPGQDNPYEQYF.

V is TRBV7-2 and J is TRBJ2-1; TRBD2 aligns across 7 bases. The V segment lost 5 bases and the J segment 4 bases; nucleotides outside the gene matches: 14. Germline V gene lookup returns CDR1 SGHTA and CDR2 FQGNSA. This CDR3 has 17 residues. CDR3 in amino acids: CASSRSVRAGVYNEQFF. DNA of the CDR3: TGTGCCAGCAGCCGGTCGGTTCGGGCGGGAGTGTACAATGAGCAGTTCTTC.

CDR3 in DNA: TGTGCCAGCAGTGACCCCCGACAAGGACAGCCCCAGCATTTT. Translated, it gives CASSDPRQGQPQHF. The chain joins TRBV2 to TRBJ1-5; D gene ambiguous. This CDR3 has 14 amino acids. The germline CDR1 and CDR2 sequences are SNHLY and FYNNEI. V lost 3 bases and J lost 7, with 13 bases in between. Looking up the rest from reference TRBV2 and TRBJ1-5 gives the full variable domain: EPEVTQTPSHQVTQMGQEVILRCVPISNHLYFYWYRQILGQKVEFLVSFYNNEISEKSEIFDDQFSVERPDGSNFTLKIRSTKLEDSAMYFCASSDPRQGQPQHFGDGTRLSIL.

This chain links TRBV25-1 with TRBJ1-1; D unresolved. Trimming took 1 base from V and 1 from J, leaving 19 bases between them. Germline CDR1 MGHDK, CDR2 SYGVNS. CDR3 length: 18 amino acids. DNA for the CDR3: TGTGCCAGCAGTGAATCCGAACGGGGAATAGAAAGGAACACTGAAGCTTTCTTT. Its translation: CASSESERGIERNTEAFF. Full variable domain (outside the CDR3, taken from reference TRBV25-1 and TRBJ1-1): EADIYQTPRYLVIGTGKKITLECSQTMGHDKMYWYQQDPGMELHLIHYSYGVNSTEKGDLSSESTVSRIRTEHFPLTLESARPSHTSQYLCASSESERGIERNTEAFFGQGTRLTVV.

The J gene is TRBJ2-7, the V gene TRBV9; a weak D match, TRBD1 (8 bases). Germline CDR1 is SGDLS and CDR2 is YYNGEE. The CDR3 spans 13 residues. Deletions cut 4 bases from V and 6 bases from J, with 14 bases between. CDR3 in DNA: TGTGCCAGCAGCCCTCACAGGGGGGGCGAGCAGTACTTC. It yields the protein CASSPHRGGEQYF.

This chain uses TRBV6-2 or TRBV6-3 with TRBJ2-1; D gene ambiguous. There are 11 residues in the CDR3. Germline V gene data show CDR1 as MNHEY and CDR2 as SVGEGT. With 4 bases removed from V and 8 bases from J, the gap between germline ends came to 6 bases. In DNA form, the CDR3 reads TGTGCCAGCAGTTCCGGGTATGAGCAGTTCTTC. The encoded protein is CASSSGYEQFF.

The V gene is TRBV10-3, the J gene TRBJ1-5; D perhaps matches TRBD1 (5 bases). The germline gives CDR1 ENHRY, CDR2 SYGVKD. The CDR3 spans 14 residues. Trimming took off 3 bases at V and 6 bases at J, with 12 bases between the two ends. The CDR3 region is CAISDGGVFQPQHF. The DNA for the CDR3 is TGTGCCATCAGTGACGGAGGGGTTTTTCAGCCCCAGCATTTT.

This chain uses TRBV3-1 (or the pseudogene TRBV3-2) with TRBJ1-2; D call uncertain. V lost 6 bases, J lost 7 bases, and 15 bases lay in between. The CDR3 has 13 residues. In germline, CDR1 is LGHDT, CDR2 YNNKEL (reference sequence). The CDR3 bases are TGTGCCAGCAGTGGCGGGATCCGACTTGGCTACACCTTC. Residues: CASSGGIRLGYTF.